This TCR beta chain appears in the sequencing data of a study of blood T cell repertoires in COVID-19. Study in general: COVID-19 samples from acute and convalescent phases originated in the United States, Italy and Spain. PBMCs, B-cell-depleted T cells, or T cells provided the cDNA or gDNA that made up the material.

Per the original methods: Reference gene primer amplification gave estimated nucleated cell counts. Assay: immunoSEQ multiplex PCR; the TCRdb copy retains only in-frame clones and omits some. Clonal size and the V and J genes are those of that table, whereas D and trimming came from the DNA. In the table there are about 240,000 clones, roughly 83% of which are singletons. Germline V gene lookup returns CDR1 SGHDT and CDR2 YYEEEE. CDR3 length: 15 amino acids. The ends lost 4 bases at V and 3 bases at J; junction bases unmatched: 6. The TCR comes from a man older than 75 with acute or convalescent COVID-19. This sequence joins TRBV5-6 and TRBJ1-5; 8 bases map to TRBD1. Sequencing was done on a sample of peripheral blood. CDR3 sequence: CASSQLDRANQPQHF. CDR3 DNA: TGTGCCAGCAGCCAACTGGACAGGGCCAATCAGCCCCAGCATTTT.